This is a list of T cell receptor beta chains from one sample in a study of blood T cell repertoires in COVID-19. The protocol was immunoSEQ multiplex PCR, while the TCRdb copy is restricted to in-frame clones and leaves out a portion. The sample includes around 380,000 clones, over 75% of them seen just once. The sample was PBMCs or T cells enriched from blood (not recorded which). The receptors here all came from a man aged 25 to 45 who had recovered from COVID-19. Each CDR3 is given with its conserved first and last residue. D genes are given only for firm matches. The size of a clone is reported for some rows only, either as once, few or many, or as a class for expanded clones.

v_gene	d_gene	abundance	j_gene	CDR3nt	CDR3aa
TRBV19	.	.	TRBJ1-4	TGTGCCAGTAGTATGGGTCGGAGGGAAAAACTGTTTTTT	CASSMGRREKLFF
TRBV9	.	.	TRBJ2-4	TGTGCCAGCAGCGTGGGAGGGGGTAACATTCAGTACTTC	CASSVGGGNIQYF
TRBV27	.	.	TRBJ2-7	TGTGCCAGCAGCTTGCGAACGCAACCCTACGAGCAGTACTTC	CASSLRTQPYEQYF
TRBV9	.	.	TRBJ2-1	TGTGCCAGCAGCGTAGCTACGGGGCAGGGGCGAGCCTATGAGCAGTTCTTC	CASSVATGQGRAYEQFF
TRBV19	TRBD1	.	TRBJ1-4	TGTGCCAGTAGCCCCGGGGTCGTGAGGACAGGGGCCGAAAAACTGTTTTTT	CASSPGVVRTGAEKLFF
TRBV5-5	TRBD1	.	TRBJ1-2	TGTGCCAGCAGCGCGGGACAGACCAACTATGGCTACACCTTC	CASSAGQTNYGYTF
TRBV13	.	.	TRBJ1-3	TGTGCCAGCAGCTGGGCTCGGGGTTACGGAAACACCATATATTTT	CASSWARGYGNTIYF
TRBV27	TRBD2	.	TRBJ2-7	TGTGCCAGCAGTCGAGGGACTACCGGGGCCTACGAGCAGTACTTC	CASSRGTTGAYEQYF
TRBV14	.	.	TRBJ1-1	TGTGCCAGCAGCCAAGAACCTAAGGGGGCTGAAGCTTTCTTT	CASSQEPKGAEAFF
TRBV20-1	TRBD1	.	TRBJ1-1	TGCAGTGCTAGTGGGACAGCCACTGAAGCTTTCTTT	CSASGTATEAFF
TRBV9	.	once	TRBJ2-1	TGTGCCAGCAGCGTAGCTGGGCAGAGCTCCTACAATGAGCAGTTCTTC	CASSVAGQSSYNEQFF
TRBV11-3	.	.	TRBJ1-1	TGTGCCAGCGGACGCCGGGGAACTGAAGCTTTCTTT	CASGRRGTEAFF
TRBV9	TRBD1	.	TRBJ2-6	TGTGCCAGCAGCGTCCCTAGGGGACAGGGGGCAGGAGGGGCCAACGTCCTGACTTTC	CASSVPRGQGAGGANVLTF
TRBV4-2	.	.	TRBJ1-5	TGTGCCAGCAGCCAAGATCGTGGAGGCCGCATCAATCAGCCCCAGCATTTT	CASSQDRGGRINQPQHF
TRBV7-9	TRBD1	few	TRBJ1-4	TGTGCCAGCAGCCCAGGGGGCGGAGTAACTAATGAAAAACTGTTTTTT	CASSPGGGVTNEKLFF
TRBV24-1	.	.	TRBJ2-6	TGTGCCACCAGTGAGGGGGGTAATATCGGCGGGGCCAACGTCCTGACTTTC	CATSEGGNIGGANVLTF
TRBV6-4	TRBD2	.	TRBJ2-7	TGTGCCAGCAGTGACTTTCTCCGGGAGGCCCTCTACGAGCAGTACTTC	CASSDFLREALYEQYF
TRBV11-2	.	.	TRBJ1-5	TGTGCCAGCAGCCCCGGGTGGGCAGGGGATTTAGGGCAGCCCCAGCATTTT	CASSPGWAGDLGQPQHF
TRBV19	.	.	TRBJ2-2	TGTGCCAGTACCCGGTACTTCAGGGGGAACACCGGGGAGCTGTTTTTT	CASTRYFRGNTGELFF
TRBV3-1/TRBV3-2	.	few	TRBJ1-1	TGTGCCAGCAGCCAAGCAGGGATGAACACTGAAGCTTTCTTT	CASSQAGMNTEAFF
TRBV6-5	TRBD1	.	TRBJ2-4	TGTGCCAGCAGCCTTGGACAGGGGGCGACCATTCAGTACTTC	CASSLGQGATIQYF
TRBV2	.	.	TRBJ1-1	TGTGCCAGCAACGGACAGTTGAACACTGAAGCTTTCTTT	CASNGQLNTEAFF
TRBV7-9	TRBD1	.	TRBJ1-2	TGTGCCAGCAGCCGAGAGGACAGGGGGCAAGGCTACACCTTC	CASSREDRGQGYTF
TRBV7-3	TRBD2	.	TRBJ2-3	TGTGCCAGCAGCTTAACGGGGCTAGCGGGGTACACAGATACGCAGTATTTT	CASSLTGLAGYTDTQYF
TRBV30	.	.	TRBJ2-1	TGTGCCTGGAAGGCTAGCGAGGTTTCCTACAATGAGCAGTTCTTC	CAWKASEVSYNEQFF
TRBV12-3/TRBV12-4	.	few	TRBJ2-1	TGTGCCAGCAGTTTAGGGAGGTCGCATGAGCAGTTCTTC	CASSLGRSHEQFF
TRBV4-1	.	.	TRBJ1-4	TGCGCCAGCAGCCAACAACCCGGAGTTACTAATGAAAAACTGTTTTTT	CASSQQPGVTNEKLFF
TRBV5-8	.	.	TRBJ1-1	TGTGCCAGCAGCTTGATCCCGGGATTGAACACTGAAGCTTTCTTT	CASSLIPGLNTEAFF
TRBV5-1	.	once	TRBJ1-1	TGCGCCAGCAGCTTGTCTGGCATGAACACTGAAGCTTTCTTT	CASSLSGMNTEAFF
TRBV10-1	.	.	TRBJ2-3	TGCGCCAGCAACAGGGATAGCACAGATACGCAGTATTTT	CASNRDSTDTQYF
TRBV27	.	once	TRBJ1-1	TGTGCCAGTGGGCGAAGGTTGGGAGCTTTCTTT	CASGRRLGAFF
TRBV6-1	.	.	TRBJ2-7	TGTGCCAGCAGTGAACGGATGGAAGGGGGCGAGCAGTACTTC	CASSERMEGGEQYF
TRBV19	TRBD2	many	TRBJ2-3	TGTGCCAGTAGTAGGGGACTAGCGACAGATACGCAGTATTTT	CASSRGLATDTQYF
TRBV3-1/TRBV3-2	TRBD1	few	TRBJ1-1	TGTGCCAGCAGTGAGACAGGGGGTAAGAACACTGAAGCTTTCTTT	CASSETGGKNTEAFF
TRBV5-4	.	.	TRBJ2-5	TGTGCCAGCAGCTCCCCAGGAAGTTCCCAAGAGACCCAGTACTTC	CASSSPGSSQETQYF
TRBV7-8	TRBD2	.	TRBJ2-6	TGTGCCAGCAGCTTACCCGGGACTAGCACTGGGGCCAACGTCCTGACTTTC	CASSLPGTSTGANVLTF
TRBV12-3/TRBV12-4	TRBD1	.	TRBJ2-5	TGTGCCAGCAGTTTAGATAGGACAGGGCCCCAGTACTTC	CASSLDRTGPQYF
TRBV3-1/TRBV3-2	.	.	TRBJ2-6	TGTGCCAGCAGCCAGGCCCCGGGAAATGCTGGGGCCAACGTCCTGACTTTC	CASSQAPGNAGANVLTF
TRBV19	TRBD1	.	TRBJ1-5	TGTGCCAGTAGTTTACAGGGGGGTGGCAATCAGCCCCAGCATTTT	CASSLQGGGNQPQHF
TRBV19	.	once	TRBJ2-1	TGTGCCAGTAGTACCGACAATACCTACAATGAGCAGTTCTTC	CASSTDNTYNEQFF
TRBV19	.	.	TRBJ1-2	TGTGCCAGTACTCTCGATTCGGCAGGGATGGGCTACACCTTC	CASTLDSAGMGYTF
TRBV19	TRBD1	.	TRBJ2-7	TGTGCCAGTAGTCCCCGGACAGGGAATTACGAGCAGTACTTC	CASSPRTGNYEQYF
TRBV6-6	.	.	TRBJ1-5	TGTGCCAGCAGTGCCCGGGACACAAATCAGCCCCAGCATTTT	CASSARDTNQPQHF
TRBV7-3	.	.	TRBJ1-5	TGTGCCAGCAGCTTAACCCACAATCAGCCCCAGCATTTT	CASSLTHNQPQHF
TRBV6-5	TRBD1	.	TRBJ1-4	TGTGCCAGCAGTCTAGGGACAGGATATGAAAAACTGTTTTTT	CASSLGTGYEKLFF
TRBV19	.	.	TRBJ2-6	TGTGCCAGTAGTATAACAGGCACTACTGGGGCCAACGTCCTGACTTTC	CASSITGTTGANVLTF
TRBV18	.	.	TRBJ1-3	TGTGCCAGCTCACCACACGAGACAGCTGGAAACACCATATATTTT	CASSPHETAGNTIYF
TRBV18	TRBD1	.	TRBJ1-1	TGTGCCAGCTCACCTTTTCAGGGGGACACTGAAGCTTTCTTT	CASSPFQGDTEAFF
TRBV4-1	TRBD2	.	TRBJ2-7	TGCGCCAGCAGCCAAGATCCCGGGACTAGCGGTTATGAGCAGTACTTC	CASSQDPGTSGYEQYF
TRBV4-3	.	once	TRBJ2-2	TGCGCCAGCAGCCAGACCGTGGGGGGCGGGGAGCTGTTTTTT	CASSQTVGGGELFF
TRBV29-1	.	.	TRBJ1-6	TGCAGCGTCCGACAGGACCGGAATTCACCCCTCCACTTT	CSVRQDRNSPLHF
TRBV21-1	.	.	TRBJ1-2	TGTGCCAGCAGCAAGACAGGGGGCAACTATGGCTACACCTTC	CASSKTGGNYGYTF
TRBV10-3	.	.	TRBJ1-2	TGTGCCATCAGTGAGCCAGGGACTAACTATGGCTACACCTTC	CAISEPGTNYGYTF
TRBV5-4	.	.	TRBJ1-1	TGTGCCAGCAGCTTTAAACTTCGGGACACTGAAGCTTTCTTT	CASSFKLRDTEAFF
TRBV12-3/TRBV12-4	TRBD1	.	TRBJ1-2	TGTGCCAGCAGGACGGACAGGGAGTTTGTCTACACCTTC	CASRTDREFVYTF
TRBV6-2/TRBV6-3	.	few	TRBJ1-5	TGTGCCAGCAGTTACTCGGAGGCAGGCCTAGGGCCCCAGCATTTT	CASSYSEAGLGPQHF
TRBV4-2	.	.	TRBJ2-1	TGTGCCAGCAGCCAAGAAGTAATGCAGGGATGGCGAAGGAGCTCCTACAATGAGCAGTTCTTC	CASSQEVMQGWRRSSYNEQFF
TRBV5-1	TRBD1	.	TRBJ1-1	TGCGCCAGCAGCTTGGCAGGGGGCGCGGGCACTGAAGCTTTCTTT	CASSLAGGAGTEAFF
TRBV3-1/TRBV3-2	.	.	TRBJ2-3	TGTGCCAGCAGCTCATACTCAGATACGCAGTATTTT	CASSSYSDTQYF